This T cell receptor (beta chain) was profiled in a study of post-analysis software for immune sequencing data. General study results and limits: People with multiple sclerosis had a significantly lower normalized Chao1 diversity than controls did. Elevated frequency relative to controls characterized four to six TRBV segments in patients, TRBV5-6, TRBV5-1 and TRBV20-1 among them. Pronounced co-clustering by F measure was evident among identically batched samples.

Sequencing libraries made from TCR beta cDNA carried unique molecular identifiers. T cells, roughly 0.95 to 10 million of them, yielded 500,000 to 600,000 cDNA molecules. TCRdb redid the calling of the PCR reads with MiXCR, one entry per CDR3 protein. This sample yields hundreds of thousands of distinct CDR3 sequences, of which under 70% are seen a single time; around 4.5% belongs to the top ten. Notes on this clonotype: Its target is unknown.

The J segment lost 13 bases and the V segment lost 6 bases, leaving 11 bases of the junction unmatched. CDR1 is SGHRS and CDR2 is YFSETQ in the germline V gene. This CDR3 comprises 13 residues. The sample taken for sequencing was blood. The receptor's source is a girl aged 5-17 years with multiple sclerosis. This sequence joins TRBV5-1 and TRBJ2-4, with 9 bases fitting TRBD1. CDR3 amino acids: CASNPGTGNGQYF. CDR3 DNA sequence: TGCGCCAGCAACCCAGGGACAGGGAATGGGCAGTACTTC.